The subject of this entry is one TCR beta chain. Its antigen is undetermined. The CDR3 sequence is 15 residues long. CDR1 and CDR2 from the germline V gene are KGHSH and LQKENI. Trimming shortened V by 1 base and J by 4 bases, and 13 bases separated the two germline ends. The data derive from a study of cytomegalovirus exposure and HLA in healthy donors. Study-wide background: From about 179 million T cells, an earlier analysis saw under 140 million unique TCR beta sequences.

Primers: 60 Vbeta forward and 13 Jbeta reverse. The method was immunoSEQ multiplex PCR; TCRdb's version includes in-frame clones alone and lacks a portion of them. The table has 130,000 to 150,000 clones, almost 80% seen once. Study-wide points: Follow-up analysis found HLA locus-dependent TCR association rates, highest for DRB1 and lowest for HLA-C. A cluster of highly shared sequence variants was likely a sequencing artifact.

Specimen: PBMCs. V is TRBV18 and J is TRBJ2-5, with D perhaps matching TRBD2 (5 bases). The clonotype originates from a young man in good health and CMV-seronegative. The CDR3 DNA sequence: TGTGCCAGCTCACCACTTGAGGGTGTGAGAGAGACCCAGTACTTC. Protein: CASSPLEGVRETQYF.